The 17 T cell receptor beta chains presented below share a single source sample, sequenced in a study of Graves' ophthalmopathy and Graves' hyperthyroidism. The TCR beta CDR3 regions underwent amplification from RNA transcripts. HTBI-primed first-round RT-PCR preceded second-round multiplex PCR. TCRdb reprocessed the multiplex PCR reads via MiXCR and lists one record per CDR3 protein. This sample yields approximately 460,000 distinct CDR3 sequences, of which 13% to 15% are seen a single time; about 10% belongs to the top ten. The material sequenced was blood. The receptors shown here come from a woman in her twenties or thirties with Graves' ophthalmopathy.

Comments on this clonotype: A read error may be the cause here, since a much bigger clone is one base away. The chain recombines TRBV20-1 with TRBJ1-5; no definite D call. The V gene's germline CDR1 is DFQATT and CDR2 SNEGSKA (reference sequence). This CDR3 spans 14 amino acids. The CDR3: CCASRAASNQPQHF. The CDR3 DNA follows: TGCTGTGCTAGTCGGGCAGCTAGCAATCAGCCCCAGCATTTT.

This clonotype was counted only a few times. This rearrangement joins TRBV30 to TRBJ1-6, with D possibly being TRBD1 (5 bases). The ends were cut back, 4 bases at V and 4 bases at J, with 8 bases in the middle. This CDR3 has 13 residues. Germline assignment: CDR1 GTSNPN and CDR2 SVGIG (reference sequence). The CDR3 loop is CAWTDSYNSPLHF. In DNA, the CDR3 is TGTGCCTGGACAGACAGTTATAATTCACCCCTCCACTTT.

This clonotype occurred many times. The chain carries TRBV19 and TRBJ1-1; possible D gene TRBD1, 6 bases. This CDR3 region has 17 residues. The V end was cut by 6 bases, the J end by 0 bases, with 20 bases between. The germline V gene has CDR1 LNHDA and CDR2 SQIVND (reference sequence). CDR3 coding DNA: TGTGCCAGTAGCGTTCTAAGGGGGTTACAGATGAACACTGAAGCTTTCTTT. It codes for CASSVLRGLQMNTEAFF.

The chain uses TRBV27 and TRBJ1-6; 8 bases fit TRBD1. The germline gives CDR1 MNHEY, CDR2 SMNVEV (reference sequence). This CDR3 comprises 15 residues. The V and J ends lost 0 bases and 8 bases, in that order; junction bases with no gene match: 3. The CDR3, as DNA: TGTGCCAGCAGTTTATCCGGACAGGGTGATTCACCCCTCCACTTT. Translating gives CASSLSGQGDSPLHF.

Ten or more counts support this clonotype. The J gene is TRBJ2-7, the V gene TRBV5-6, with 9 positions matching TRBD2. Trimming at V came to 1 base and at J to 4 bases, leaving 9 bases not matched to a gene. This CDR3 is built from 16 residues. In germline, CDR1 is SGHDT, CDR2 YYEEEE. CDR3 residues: CASSLLAGVKGYEQYF. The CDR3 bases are TGTGCCAGCAGCTTGTTAGCGGGAGTAAAAGGGTACGAGCAGTACTTC.

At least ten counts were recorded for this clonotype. DNA for the CDR3: TGTGCCAGCAGCGGCCCCGTGGCAGGGGGCTACGAGCAGTACTTC. As protein: CASSGPVAGGYEQYF. The gene calls are TRBV9 and TRBJ2-7; 7 nucleotides align to TRBD1. Germline V gene data show CDR1 as SGDLS and CDR2 as YYNGEE. V lost 3 bases and J lost 3; bases outside the gene matches: 9. This CDR3 has 15 amino acids.

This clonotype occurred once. Here the CDR3 reads CASSLLAVTYEQYF. CDR3 coding DNA: TGTGCCAGCAGTTTGCTCGCGGTTACCTACGAGCAGTACTTC. V and J are TRBV28 and TRBJ2-7, with D uncertain. There are 14 residues in the CDR3. CDR1 MDHEN and CDR2 SYDVKM come from the germline V gene. V dropped 3 bases and J dropped 2 bases, with 11 bases sitting between them. The full variable domain, completed using reference TRBV28 and TRBJ2-7, is DVKVTQSSRYLVKRTGEKVFLECVQDMDHENMFWYRQDPGLGLRLIYFSYDVKMKEKGDIPEGYSVSREKKERFSLILESASTNQTSMYLCASSLLAVTYEQYFGPGTRLTVT.

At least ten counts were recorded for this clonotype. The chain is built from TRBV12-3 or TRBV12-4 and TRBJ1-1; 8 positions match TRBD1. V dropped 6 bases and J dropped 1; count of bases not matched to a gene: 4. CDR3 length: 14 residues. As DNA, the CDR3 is TGTGCCAGCAGCCGACAGGGGACGAACACTGAAGCTTTCTTT. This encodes CASSRQGTNTEAFF.

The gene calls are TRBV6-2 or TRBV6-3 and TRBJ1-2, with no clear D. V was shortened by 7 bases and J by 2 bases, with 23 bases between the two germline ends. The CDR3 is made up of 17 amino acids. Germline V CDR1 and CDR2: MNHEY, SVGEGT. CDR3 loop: CASTIATLTRLNYGYTF. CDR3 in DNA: TGTGCCAGCACCATAGCGACCCTGACGCGGCTGAACTATGGCTACACCTTC.

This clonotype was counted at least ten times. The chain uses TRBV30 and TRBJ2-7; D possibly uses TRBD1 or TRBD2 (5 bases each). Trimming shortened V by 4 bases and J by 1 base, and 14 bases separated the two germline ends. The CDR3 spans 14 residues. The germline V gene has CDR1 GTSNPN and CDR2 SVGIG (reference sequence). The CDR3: CAWNPTGGSYEQYF. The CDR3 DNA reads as TGTGCCTGGAACCCAACAGGAGGTTCCTACGAGCAGTACTTC.

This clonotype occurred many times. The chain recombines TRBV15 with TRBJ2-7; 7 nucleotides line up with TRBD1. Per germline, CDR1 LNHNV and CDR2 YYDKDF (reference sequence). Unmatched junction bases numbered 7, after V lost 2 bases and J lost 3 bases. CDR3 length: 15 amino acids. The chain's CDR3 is CATSRLTGVGYEQYF. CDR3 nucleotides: TGTGCCACCAGCAGATTAACAGGGGTGGGCTACGAGCAGTACTTC.

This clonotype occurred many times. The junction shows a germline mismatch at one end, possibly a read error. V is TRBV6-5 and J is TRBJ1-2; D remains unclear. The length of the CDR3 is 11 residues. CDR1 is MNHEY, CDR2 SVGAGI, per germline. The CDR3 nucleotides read TGTGCCAGCAGTTACAACGACCGGTGGGGATTC. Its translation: CASSYNDRWGF.

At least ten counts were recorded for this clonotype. The CDR3 nucleotides are TGTGCCTGGAATCGGGACGGAGGGGGTTCGGCTGAAGCTTTCTTT. Protein: CAWNRDGGGSAEAFF. The chain employs TRBV30 and TRBJ1-1, with D perhaps TRBD1 (6 bases). The V end was cut by 4 bases, the J end by 6 bases, with 21 bases between. Germline V gene lookup returns CDR1 GTSNPN and CDR2 SVGIG (reference sequence). This CDR3 comprises 15 residues.

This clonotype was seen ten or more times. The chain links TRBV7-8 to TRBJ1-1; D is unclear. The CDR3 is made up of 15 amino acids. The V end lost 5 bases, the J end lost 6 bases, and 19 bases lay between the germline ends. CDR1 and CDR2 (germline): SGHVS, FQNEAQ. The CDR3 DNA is TGTGCCAGCAGCCCTCGAGATAGTTTTGGCTCTGAAGCTTTCTTT. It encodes CASSPRDSFGSEAFF.

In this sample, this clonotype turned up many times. Written as DNA, the CDR3 is TGTGCCAGCAGTTCCCACAGGGTACGCTACGAGCAGTACTTC. Encoded protein: CASSSHRVRYEQYF. The chain is built from TRBV27 and TRBJ2-7, with TRBD1 as a possible D gene (6 bases). Germline CDR1 MNHEY, CDR2 SMNVEV (reference sequence). V dropped 4 bases and J dropped 3 bases, with 13 bases sitting between them. This CDR3 contains 14 residues.

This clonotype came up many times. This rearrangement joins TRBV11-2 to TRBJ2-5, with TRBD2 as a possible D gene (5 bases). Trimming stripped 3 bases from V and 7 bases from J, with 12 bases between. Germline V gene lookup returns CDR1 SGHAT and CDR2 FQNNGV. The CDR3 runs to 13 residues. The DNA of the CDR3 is TGTGCCAGCAGCTTGGTGGCCGGAGGGACCCAGTACTTC. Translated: CASSLVAGGTQYF.

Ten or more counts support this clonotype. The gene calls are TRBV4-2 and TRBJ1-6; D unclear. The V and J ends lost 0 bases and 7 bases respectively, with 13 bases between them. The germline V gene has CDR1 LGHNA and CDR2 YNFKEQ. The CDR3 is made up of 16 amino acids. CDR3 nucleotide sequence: TGTGCCAGCAGCCAAGAATCGGCACGGATAAATTCACCCCTCCACTTT. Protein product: CASSQESARINSPLHF.